Reported below is one T cell receptor (beta chain). This sample was taken from a study of regulatory and conventional T cells in breast cancer. TCRdb re-analysed the PCR reads in MiXCR, keeping a single row per CDR3 protein. The data show some 9,900 distinct CDR3 sequences, around a third seen once. Sequenced material: conventional T cells from blood. This clonotype was obtained from a male donor in good health.

CDR3 coding DNA: TGTGCCAGCCGTTGGGGGACCACAGATACGCAGTATTTT. It is translated as CASRWGTTDTQYF. The V call is TRBV6-1, the J call TRBJ2-3, with D possibly being TRBD1 or TRBD2 (5 bases each). Per germline, CDR1 MNHNS and CDR2 SASEGT. V shed 8 bases and J shed 2 bases, with 11 bases lying between them. CDR3 length: 13 amino acids.